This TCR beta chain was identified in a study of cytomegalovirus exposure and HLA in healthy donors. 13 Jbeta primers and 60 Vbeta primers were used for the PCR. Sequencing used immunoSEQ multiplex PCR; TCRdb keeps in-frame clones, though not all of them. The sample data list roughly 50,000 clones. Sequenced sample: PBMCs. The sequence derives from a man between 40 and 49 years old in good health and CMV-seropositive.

CDR3 nucleotides: TGTGCCAGCAGCGCACGTACCGGGGGAGTAAATGAGCAGTTCTTC. It codes for CASSARTGGVNEQFF. The chain couples TRBV9 to TRBJ2-1; tentatively, D is TRBD2 (6 bases). The germline V gene encodes CDR1 SGDLS and CDR2 YYNGEE. The V end was cut by 3 bases, the J end by 7 bases, with 17 bases between. The CDR3 consists of 15 residues.